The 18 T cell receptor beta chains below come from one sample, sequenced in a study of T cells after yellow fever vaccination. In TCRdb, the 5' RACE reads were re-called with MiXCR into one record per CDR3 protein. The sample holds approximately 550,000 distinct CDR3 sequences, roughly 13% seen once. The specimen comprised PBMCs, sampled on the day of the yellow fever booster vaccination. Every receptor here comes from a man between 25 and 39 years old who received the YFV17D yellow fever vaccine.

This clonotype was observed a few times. The CDR3 DNA reads as TGTGCCACCAACAGGGGGGATTTCAATGAGCAGTTCTTC. Translation: CATNRGDFNEQFF. V and J are TRBV2 and TRBJ2-1; TRBD1 matches at 8 bases. The CDR3 sequence is 13 residues long. After removal of 10 bases from V and 6 bases from J, the junction contained 8 bases not matched to a gene. Germline V gene lookup returns CDR1 SNHLY and CDR2 FYNNEI. Based on the CDR3 plus reference TRBV2 and TRBJ2-1, the full variable domain is EPEVTQTPSHQVTQMGQEVILRCVPISNHLYFYWYRQILGQKVEFLVSFYNNEISEKSEIFDDQFSVERPDGSNFTLKIRSTKLEDSAMYFCATNRGDFNEQFFGPGTRLTVL.

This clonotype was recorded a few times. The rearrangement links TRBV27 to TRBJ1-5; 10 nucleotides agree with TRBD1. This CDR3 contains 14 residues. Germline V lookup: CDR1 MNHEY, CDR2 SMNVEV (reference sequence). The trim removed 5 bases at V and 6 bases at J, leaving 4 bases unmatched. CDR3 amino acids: CASSQDRGGQPQHF. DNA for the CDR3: TGTGCCAGCAGTCAGGACAGGGGGGGTCAGCCCCAGCATTTT.

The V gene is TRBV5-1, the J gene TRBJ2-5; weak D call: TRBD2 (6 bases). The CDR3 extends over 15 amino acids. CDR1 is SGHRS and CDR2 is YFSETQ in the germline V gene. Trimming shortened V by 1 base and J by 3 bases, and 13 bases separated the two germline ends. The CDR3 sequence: CASSLNRPSEETQYF. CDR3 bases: TGCGCCAGCAGCTTGAACCGGCCTAGCGAAGAGACCCAGTACTTC.

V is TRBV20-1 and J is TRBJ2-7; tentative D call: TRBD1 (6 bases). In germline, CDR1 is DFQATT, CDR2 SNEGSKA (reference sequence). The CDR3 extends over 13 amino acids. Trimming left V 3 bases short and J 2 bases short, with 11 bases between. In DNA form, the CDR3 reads TGCAGTGCTAGGGCTACAGGGACCTACGAGCAGTACTTC. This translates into CSARATGTYEQYF.

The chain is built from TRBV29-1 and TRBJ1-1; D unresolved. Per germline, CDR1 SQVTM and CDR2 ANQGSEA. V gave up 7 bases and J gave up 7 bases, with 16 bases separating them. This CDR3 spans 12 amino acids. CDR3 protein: CSGLSLGVEAFF. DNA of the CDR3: TGCAGCGGCCTTTCTCTCGGGGTTGAAGCTTTCTTT.

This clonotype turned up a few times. The CDR3 sequence is CASSQGGDRVPYF. The CDR3 DNA reads TGTGCCAGCAGCCAAGGAGGAGACAGGGTACCGTACTTC. The rearrangement links TRBV4-2 to TRBJ2-7; TRBD1 aligns across 7 bases. CDR3 size: 13 residues. Germline-derived CDR1 and CDR2 are LGHNA and YNFKEQ. J was trimmed by 12 bases and V by 1 base; bases with no gene match: 9.

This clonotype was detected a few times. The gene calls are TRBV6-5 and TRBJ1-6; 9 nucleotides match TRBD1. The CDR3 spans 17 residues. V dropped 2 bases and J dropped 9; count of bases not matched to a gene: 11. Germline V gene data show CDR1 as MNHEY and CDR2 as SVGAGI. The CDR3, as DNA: TGTGCCAGCAGTTACAGGGGAGGACAGGGGAATATTTCACCCCTCCACTTT. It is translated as CASSYRGGQGNISPLHF.

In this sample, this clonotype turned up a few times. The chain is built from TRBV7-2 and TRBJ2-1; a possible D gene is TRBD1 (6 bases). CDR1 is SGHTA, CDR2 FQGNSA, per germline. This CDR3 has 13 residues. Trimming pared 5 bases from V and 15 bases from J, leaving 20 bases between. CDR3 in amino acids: CASSPVGWGLPFF. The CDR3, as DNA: TGTGCCAGCAGCCCAGTCGGATGGGGGCTGCCGTTCTTC. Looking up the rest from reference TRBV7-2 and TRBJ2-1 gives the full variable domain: GAGVSQSPSNKVTEKGKDVELRCDPISGHTALYWYRQSLGQGLEFLIYFQGNSAPDKSGLPSDRFSAERTGGSVSTLTIQRTQQEDSAVYLCASSPVGWGLPFFGPGTRLTVL.

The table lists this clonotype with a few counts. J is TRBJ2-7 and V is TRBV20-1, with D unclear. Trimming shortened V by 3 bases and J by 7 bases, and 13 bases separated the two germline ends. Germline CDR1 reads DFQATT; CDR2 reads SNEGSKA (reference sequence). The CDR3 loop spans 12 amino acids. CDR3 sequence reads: CSARLGETEQYF. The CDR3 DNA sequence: TGCAGTGCTAGGCTGGGTGAGACGGAGCAGTACTTC.

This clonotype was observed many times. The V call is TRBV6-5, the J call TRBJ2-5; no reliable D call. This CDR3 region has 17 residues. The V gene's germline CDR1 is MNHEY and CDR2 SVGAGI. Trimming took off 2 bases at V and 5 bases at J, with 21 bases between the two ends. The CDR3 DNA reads TGTGCCAGCAGTTACAGTCCCTCGACTCGCCCGTCCGAGACCCAGTACTTC. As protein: CASSYSPSTRPSETQYF.

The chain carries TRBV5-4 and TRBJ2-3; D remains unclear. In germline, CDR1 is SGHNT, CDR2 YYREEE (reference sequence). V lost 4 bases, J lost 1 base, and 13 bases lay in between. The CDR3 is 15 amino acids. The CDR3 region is CASSMLGGRTDTQYF. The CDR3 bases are TGTGCCAGCAGCATGCTGGGCGGTCGCACAGATACGCAGTATTTT.

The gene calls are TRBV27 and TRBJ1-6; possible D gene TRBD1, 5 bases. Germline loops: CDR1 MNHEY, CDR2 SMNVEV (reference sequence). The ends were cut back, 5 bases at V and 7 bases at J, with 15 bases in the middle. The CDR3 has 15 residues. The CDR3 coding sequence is TGTGCCAGCAGTCACCGGGTGGGGCAGAATTCACCCCTCCACTTT. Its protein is CASSHRVGQNSPLHF.

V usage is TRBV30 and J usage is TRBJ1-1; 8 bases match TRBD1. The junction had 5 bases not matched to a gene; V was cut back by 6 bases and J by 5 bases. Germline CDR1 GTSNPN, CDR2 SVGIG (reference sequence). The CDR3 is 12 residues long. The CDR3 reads CACRQGRTEAFF. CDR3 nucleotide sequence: TGTGCCTGCAGACAGGGGAGGACTGAAGCTTTCTTT.

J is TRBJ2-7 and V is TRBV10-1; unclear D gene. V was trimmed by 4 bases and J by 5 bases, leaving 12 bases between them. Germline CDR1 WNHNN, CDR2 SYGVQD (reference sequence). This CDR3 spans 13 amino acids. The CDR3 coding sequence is TGCGCCAGCAGTGTGAGTTTGGGCGACGAGCAGTACTTC. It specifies CASSVSLGDEQYF.

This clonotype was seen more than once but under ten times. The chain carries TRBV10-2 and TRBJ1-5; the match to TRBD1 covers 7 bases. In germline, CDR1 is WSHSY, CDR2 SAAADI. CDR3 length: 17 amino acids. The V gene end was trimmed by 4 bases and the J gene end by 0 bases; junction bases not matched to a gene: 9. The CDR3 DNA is TGCGCCAGCAGTGGCCTCTCAGGGGGGGGTAGCAATCAGCCCCAGCATTTT. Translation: CASSGLSGGGSNQPQHF.

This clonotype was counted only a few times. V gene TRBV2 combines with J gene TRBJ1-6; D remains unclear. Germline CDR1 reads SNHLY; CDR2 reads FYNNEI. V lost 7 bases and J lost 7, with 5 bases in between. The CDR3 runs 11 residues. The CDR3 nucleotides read TGTGCCAGCACGTACAATTCACCCCTCCACTTT. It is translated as CASTYNSPLHF.

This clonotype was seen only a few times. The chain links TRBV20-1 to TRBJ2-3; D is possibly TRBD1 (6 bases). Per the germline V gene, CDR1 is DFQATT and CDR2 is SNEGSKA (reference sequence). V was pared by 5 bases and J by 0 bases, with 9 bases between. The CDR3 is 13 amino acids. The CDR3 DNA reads TGCAGTGCTTGGACAGTTAGCACAGATACGCAGTATTTT. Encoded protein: CSAWTVSTDTQYF.

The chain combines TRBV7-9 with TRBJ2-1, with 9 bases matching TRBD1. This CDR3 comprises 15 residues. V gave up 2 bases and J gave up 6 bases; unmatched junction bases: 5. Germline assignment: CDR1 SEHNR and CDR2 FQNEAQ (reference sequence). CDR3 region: CASSLRQGEGNEQFF. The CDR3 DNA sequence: TGTGCCAGCAGCTTACGACAGGGGGAGGGCAATGAGCAGTTCTTC. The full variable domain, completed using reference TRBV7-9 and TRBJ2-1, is DTGVSQNPRHKITKRGQNVTFRCDPISEHNRLYWYRQTLGQGPEFLTYFQNEAQLEKSRLLSDRFSAERPKGSFSTLEIQRTEQGDSAMYLCASSLRQGEGNEQFFGPGTRLTVL.